A single sample gave rise to the 2 T cell receptor beta chains below, sequenced in a study of CD8 T cells in Susac syndrome. RNA in amounts of about 0.45 to 1 ug was reverse transcribed with random hexamers. MiXCR, run by TCRdb on the immunoSEQ multiplex PCR reads, gives a single entry per CDR3 protein. The sample includes more than 200,000 distinct CDR3 sequences, 93% of them seen just once. Sequencing input: CD4+ T cells from PBMCs. These TCRs come from a human donor with multiple sclerosis.

This chain connects TRBV29-1 to TRBJ1-2; no firm D call. Looked up from germline, CDR1 is SQVTM and CDR2 is ANQGSEA. Trimming stripped 7 bases from V and 7 bases from J, with 13 bases between. The CDR3 extends over 11 amino acids. In DNA, the CDR3 is TGCAGCGCCGAAAGGGCGAGTGGCTACACCTTC. Its protein product is CSAERASGYTF.

CDR3 sequence reads: CSVGGSGTGELFF. CDR3 nucleotide sequence: TGCAGCGTTGGAGGGTCAGGCACCGGGGAGCTGTTTTTT. The chain recombines TRBV29-1 with TRBJ2-2, with D possibly being TRBD2 (5 bases). The germline V gene has CDR1 SQVTM and CDR2 ANQGSEA. V was shortened by 4 bases and J by 4 bases, with 10 bases between the two germline ends. The CDR3 runs 13 residues.